The T cell receptor (beta chain) under discussion was sequenced for a study of T cell changes during pregnancy in multiple sclerosis. CDR1 is LGHNA and CDR2 is YSLEER in the germline V gene. V lost 1 base to trimming and J lost 6 bases, with 14 bases between them. This CDR3 is 15 amino acids long. This table comes from immunoSEQ multiplex PCR, and its TCRdb copy is limited to in-frame clones, with some not included. The sample lists over 55,000 clones, approximately 90% occurring once. This sequence joins TRBV4-3 and TRBJ2-3, with a weak D call TRBD2 (5 bases). Here the sequenced sample was peripheral blood, taken in the first trimester of pregnancy. This receptor was identified in a female donor with multiple sclerosis, enrolled in a pregnancy study. CDR3 DNA sequence: TGCGCCAGCAGCCAAGTGGCCCAACTAGGGGATACGCAGTATTTT. This sequence encodes CASSQVAQLGDTQYF.